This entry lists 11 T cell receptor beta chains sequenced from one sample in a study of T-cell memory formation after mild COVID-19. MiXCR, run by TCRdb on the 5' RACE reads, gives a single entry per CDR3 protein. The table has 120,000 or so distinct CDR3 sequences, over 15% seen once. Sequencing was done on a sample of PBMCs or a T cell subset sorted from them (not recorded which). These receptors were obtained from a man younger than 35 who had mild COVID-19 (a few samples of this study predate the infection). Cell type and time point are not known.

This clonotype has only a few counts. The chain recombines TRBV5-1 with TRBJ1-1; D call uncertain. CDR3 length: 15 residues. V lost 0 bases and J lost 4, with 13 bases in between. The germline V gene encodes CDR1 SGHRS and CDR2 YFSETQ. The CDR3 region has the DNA TGCGCCAGCAGCTTGGATCCGGCAGGATTCACTGAAGCTTTCTTT. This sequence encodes CASSLDPAGFTEAFF.

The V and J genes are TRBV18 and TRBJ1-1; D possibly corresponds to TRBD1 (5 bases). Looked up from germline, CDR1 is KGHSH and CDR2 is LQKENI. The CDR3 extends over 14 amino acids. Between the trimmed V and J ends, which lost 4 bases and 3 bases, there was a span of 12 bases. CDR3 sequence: CASSQGTMDTEAFF. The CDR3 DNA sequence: TGTGCCAGCTCACAGGGGACGATGGACACTGAAGCTTTCTTT.

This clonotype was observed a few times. The CDR3 sequence: CASSFGRRGLGQYF. The CDR3 DNA sequence: TGTGCCAGCAGCTTTGGCAGAAGGGGCCTAGGGCAGTACTTC. The chain uses TRBV5-6 and TRBJ2-7, with D possibly being TRBD1 (5 bases). CDR3 length: 14 residues. In germline, CDR1 is SGHDT, CDR2 YYEEEE. Trimming cost V 2 bases and J 9 bases, with 18 bases left between them.

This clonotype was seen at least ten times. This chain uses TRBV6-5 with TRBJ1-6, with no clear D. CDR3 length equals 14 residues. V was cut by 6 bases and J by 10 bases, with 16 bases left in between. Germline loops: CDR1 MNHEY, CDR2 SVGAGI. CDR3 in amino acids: CASRWTGLGSPLHF. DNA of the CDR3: TGTGCCAGCAGATGGACTGGATTGGGGTCACCCCTCCACTTT.

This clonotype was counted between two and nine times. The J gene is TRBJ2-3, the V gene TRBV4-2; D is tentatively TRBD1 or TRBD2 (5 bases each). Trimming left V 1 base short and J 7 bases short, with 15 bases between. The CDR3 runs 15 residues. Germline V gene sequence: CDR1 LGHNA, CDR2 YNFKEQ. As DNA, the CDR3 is TGTGCCAGCAGCCAAGCGGGTCAGGGAGAGAATACGCAGTATTTT. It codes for CASSQAGQGENTQYF.

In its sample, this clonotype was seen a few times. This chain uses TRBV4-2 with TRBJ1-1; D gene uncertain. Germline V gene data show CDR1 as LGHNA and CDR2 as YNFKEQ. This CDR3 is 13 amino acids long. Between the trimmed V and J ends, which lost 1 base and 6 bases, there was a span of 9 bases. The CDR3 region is CASSQGGRAEAFF. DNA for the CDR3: TGTGCCAGCAGCCAAGGGGGAAGGGCTGAAGCTTTCTTT.

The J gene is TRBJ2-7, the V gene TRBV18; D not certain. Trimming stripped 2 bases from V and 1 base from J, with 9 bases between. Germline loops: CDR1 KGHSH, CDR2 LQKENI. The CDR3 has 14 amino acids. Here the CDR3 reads CASSPRTQSYEQYF. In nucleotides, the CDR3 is TGTGCCAGCTCACCAAGGACCCAATCCTACGAGCAGTACTTC.

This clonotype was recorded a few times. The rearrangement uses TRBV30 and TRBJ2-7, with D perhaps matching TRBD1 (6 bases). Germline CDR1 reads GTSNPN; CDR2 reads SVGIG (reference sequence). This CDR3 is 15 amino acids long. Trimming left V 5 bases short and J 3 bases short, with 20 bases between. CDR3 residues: CAWGHRDIGYYEQYF. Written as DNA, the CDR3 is TGTGCCTGGGGCCACCGGGACATCGGGTACTACGAGCAGTACTTC. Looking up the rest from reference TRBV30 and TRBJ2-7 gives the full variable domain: SQTIHQWPATLVQPVGSPLSLECTVEGTSNPNLYWYRQAAGRGLQLLFYSVGIGQISSEVPQNLSASRPQDRQFILSSKKLLLSDSGFYLCAWGHRDIGYYEQYFGPGTRLTVT.

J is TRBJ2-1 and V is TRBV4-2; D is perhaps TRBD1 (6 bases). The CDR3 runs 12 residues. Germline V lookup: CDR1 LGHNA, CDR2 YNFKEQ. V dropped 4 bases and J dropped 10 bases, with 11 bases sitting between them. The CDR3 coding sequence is TGTGCCAGCAGCCCAACCCAGGGGGAGCAGTTCTTC. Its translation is CASSPTQGEQFF.

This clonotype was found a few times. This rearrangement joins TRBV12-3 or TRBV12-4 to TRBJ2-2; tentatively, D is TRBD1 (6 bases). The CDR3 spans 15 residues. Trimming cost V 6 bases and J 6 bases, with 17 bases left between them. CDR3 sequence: CASSRQAKGAGELFF. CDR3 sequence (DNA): TGTGCCAGCAGCCGACAGGCCAAGGGGGCCGGGGAGCTGTTTTTT.

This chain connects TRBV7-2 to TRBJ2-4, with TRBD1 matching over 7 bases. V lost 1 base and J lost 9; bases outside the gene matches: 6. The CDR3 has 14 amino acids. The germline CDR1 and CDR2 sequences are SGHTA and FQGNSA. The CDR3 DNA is TGTGCCAGCAGCTTAGTAGGGGGCGGAGGCATTCAGTACTTC. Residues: CASSLVGGGGIQYF.